Sequencing of this T cell receptor beta chain was carried out in a study of radiotherapy plus CTLA-4 blockade in lung cancer. Turning to the study itself: The study recorded objective responses in around a sixth of patients and disease control in about 31%. Findings and limits, study-wide: Alongside interferon-beta, early blood T cell clone dynamics were reportedly the best predictor of response.

Only in-frame clones appear in the TCRdb table, and some are missing; sequencing was by immunoSEQ multiplex PCR. The data show roughly 92,000 clones, with approximately 83% seen just once and approximately 1.9% held by the top ten. V was cut by 6 bases and J by 8 bases, with 10 bases left in between. There are 11 residues in the CDR3. CDR1 is LNHDA and CDR2 is SQIVND in the germline V gene (reference sequence). On this clone: Its antigen is not identified.

The material was peripheral blood, obtained from a patient treated with radiotherapy plus ipilimumab. The sequence derives from a human donor with non-small cell lung cancer who had a partial response to radiotherapy plus ipilimumab. The chain employs TRBV19 and TRBJ1-1; D gene uncertain. The CDR3 sequence is CASSRTYEAFF. As DNA, the CDR3 is TGTGCCAGTAGCCGTACTTACGAAGCTTTCTTT.